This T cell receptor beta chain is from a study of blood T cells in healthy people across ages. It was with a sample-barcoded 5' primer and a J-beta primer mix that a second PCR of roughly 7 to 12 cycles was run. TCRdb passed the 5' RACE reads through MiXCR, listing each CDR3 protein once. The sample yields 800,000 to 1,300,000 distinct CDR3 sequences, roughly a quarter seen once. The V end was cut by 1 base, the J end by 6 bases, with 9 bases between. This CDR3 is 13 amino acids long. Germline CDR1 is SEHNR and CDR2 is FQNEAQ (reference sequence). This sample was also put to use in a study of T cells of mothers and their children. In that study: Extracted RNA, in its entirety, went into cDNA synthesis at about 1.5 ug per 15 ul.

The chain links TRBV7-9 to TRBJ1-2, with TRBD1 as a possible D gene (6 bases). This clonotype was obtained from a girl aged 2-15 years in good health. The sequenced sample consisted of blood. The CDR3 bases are TGTGCCAGCAGCTTAGGAGAGGGGGATGGCTACACCTTC. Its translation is CASSLGEGDGYTF.